These T cell receptor beta chains were read from a single sample in a study of blood T cell repertoires in COVID-19. Profiled with immunoSEQ multiplex PCR; TCRdb holds only in-frame clones, not every one. The profile shows about 260,000 clones, 88% of them singletons. Sequencing used PBMCs or T cells enriched from blood (not recorded which). Every receptor here comes from a woman between 35 and 50 years old with acute COVID-19. The CDR3 runs from the conserved cysteine through the conserved F or W. The order of the fields is CDR3 protein, CDR3 DNA, V gene, J gene, clone size, D gene. A D gene is named only where the DNA matches it firmly. The size entry is marked missing in some rows and otherwise reads once, few, many or a size class.

cdr3_aa: CASSPQTGGANTEAFF; cdr3_nt: TGTGCCAGCTCACCACAGACAGGGGGTGCCAACACTGAAGCTTTCTTT; v_call: TRBV18; j_call: TRBJ1-1; clone_size: once; d_call: TRBD1
cdr3_aa: CAISRDRGDTEAFF; cdr3_nt: TGTGCCATCAGCCGGGACAGGGGTGACACTGAAGCTTTCTTT; v_call: TRBV10-3; j_call: TRBJ1-1; clone_size: NA; d_call: TRBD1
cdr3_aa: CASKRLGGTQYF; cdr3_nt: TGTGCCAGCAAGCGGCTCGGCGGTACCCAGTACTTC; v_call: TRBV6-6; j_call: TRBJ2-5; clone_size: NA; d_call: NA
cdr3_aa: CASSSGDSLRNYGYTF; cdr3_nt: TGTGCCAGCAGCTCCGGGGACAGCCTTAGGAACTATGGCTACACCTTC; v_call: TRBV5-5; j_call: TRBJ1-2; clone_size: NA; d_call: TRBD1
cdr3_aa: CSASGQGGSYGYTF; cdr3_nt: TGCAGCGCCTCGGGACAGGGAGGGAGTTATGGCTACACCTTC; v_call: TRBV29-1; j_call: TRBJ1-2; clone_size: NA; d_call: TRBD1
cdr3_aa: CASSRTGAGGELFF; cdr3_nt: TGTGCCAGTAGTAGGACAGGGGCCGGCGGGGAGCTGTTTTTT; v_call: TRBV19; j_call: TRBJ2-2; clone_size: NA; d_call: TRBD1
cdr3_aa: CASSVQGGRGETQYF; cdr3_nt: TGTGCCAGCAGCGTACAAGGCGGGAGAGGTGAGACCCAGTACTTC; v_call: TRBV7-2; j_call: TRBJ2-5; clone_size: NA; d_call: TRBD2
cdr3_aa: CASSLSFQGRRNNEQFF; cdr3_nt: TGTGCCAGCAGCTTAAGTTTTCAGGGGCGAAGGAACAATGAGCAGTTCTTC; v_call: TRBV7-8; j_call: TRBJ2-1; clone_size: NA; d_call: NA
cdr3_aa: CASSPPGTGNTIYF; cdr3_nt: TGTGCCAGCTCACCGCCAGGGACTGGAAACACCATATATTTT; v_call: TRBV18; j_call: TRBJ1-3; clone_size: NA; d_call: NA
cdr3_aa: CASSLEGDPYTGELFF; cdr3_nt: TGTGCCAGCAGCTTAGAGGGCGACCCCTACACCGGGGAGCTGTTTTTT; v_call: TRBV11-3; j_call: TRBJ2-2; clone_size: NA; d_call: NA
cdr3_aa: CASSQESHSYNEQFF; cdr3_nt: TGTGCCAGCTCACAAGAAAGCCACTCCTACAATGAGCAGTTCTTC; v_call: TRBV18; j_call: TRBJ2-1; clone_size: NA; d_call: NA
cdr3_aa: CASSDQGTGNNYGYTF; cdr3_nt: TGTGCCAGCAGTGACCAAGGGACAGGGAATAACTATGGCTACACCTTC; v_call: TRBV6-4; j_call: TRBJ1-2; clone_size: NA; d_call: TRBD1
cdr3_aa: CASSRLQGRNEKLFF; cdr3_nt: TGTGCCAGCAGTCGACTACAGGGACGAAATGAAAAACTGTTTTTT; v_call: TRBV6-5; j_call: TRBJ1-4; clone_size: NA; d_call: NA
cdr3_aa: CASSSGQGLALGYTF; cdr3_nt: TGCGCCAGCAGCTCCGGACAGGGCTTAGCCTTAGGCTACACCTTC; v_call: TRBV5-1; j_call: TRBJ1-2; clone_size: NA; d_call: TRBD1
cdr3_aa: CASSSDRGSINEQFF; cdr3_nt: TGTGCCAGCAGCTCGGACAGGGGTAGTATTAATGAGCAGTTCTTC; v_call: TRBV6-5; j_call: TRBJ2-1; clone_size: NA; d_call: TRBD1
cdr3_aa: CASSRGAFADQPQHF; cdr3_nt: TGTGCCAGTTCTCGTGGGGCATTCGCGGATCAGCCCCAGCATTTT; v_call: TRBV19; j_call: TRBJ1-5; clone_size: NA; d_call: NA
cdr3_aa: CASSLGAGARTDTQYF; cdr3_nt: TGCGCCAGCAGCTTAGGGGCGGGAGCCCGGACAGATACGCAGTATTTT; v_call: TRBV5-1; j_call: TRBJ2-3; clone_size: NA; d_call: TRBD2
cdr3_aa: CASSLRGNYGYTF; cdr3_nt: TGTGCCAGCAGTTTAAGAGGGAACTATGGCTACACCTTC; v_call: TRBV28; j_call: TRBJ1-2; clone_size: few; d_call: NA
cdr3_aa: CASSPGLAKNIQYF; cdr3_nt: TGTGCCAGCAGCCCGGGTTTAGCCAAAAACATTCAGTACTTC; v_call: TRBV7-2; j_call: TRBJ2-4; clone_size: NA; d_call: NA
cdr3_aa: CASSSPDIHTQYF; cdr3_nt: TGTGCCAGCAGCTCCCCCGACATCCATACGCAGTATTTT; v_call: TRBV28; j_call: TRBJ2-3; clone_size: NA; d_call: NA
cdr3_aa: CASTQIQRVNTEAFF; cdr3_nt: TGTGCCAGCACCCAAATACAGAGAGTGAACACTGAAGCTTTCTTT; v_call: TRBV11-2; j_call: TRBJ1-1; clone_size: NA; d_call: NA
cdr3_aa: CASSPQGSANTEAFF; cdr3_nt: TGTGCCAGCAGCCCCCAGGGATCAGCGAACACTGAAGCTTTCTTT; v_call: TRBV7-6; j_call: TRBJ1-1; clone_size: NA; d_call: NA
cdr3_aa: CASSLQGNYGYTF; cdr3_nt: TGTGCCAGCAGCCTACAGGGGAACTATGGCTACACCTTC; v_call: TRBV11-2; j_call: TRBJ1-2; clone_size: few; d_call: TRBD1
cdr3_aa: CASSFSDNEQFF; cdr3_nt: TGTGCCAGCAGTTTCTCAGACAATGAGCAGTTCTTC; v_call: TRBV12-3/TRBV12-4; j_call: TRBJ2-1; clone_size: NA; d_call: NA
cdr3_aa: CASSLYRGANEKLFF; cdr3_nt: TGTGCCAGCAGTCTGTACAGGGGGGCTAATGAAAAACTGTTTTTT; v_call: TRBV28; j_call: TRBJ1-4; clone_size: NA; d_call: TRBD1
cdr3_aa: CASSQGGTTEKLFF; cdr3_nt: TGTGCCAGCAGCCAGGGAGGGACAACTGAAAAACTGTTTTTT; v_call: TRBV7-2; j_call: TRBJ1-4; clone_size: NA; d_call: NA
cdr3_aa: CAWSLTGGGYTF; cdr3_nt: TGTGCCTGGAGTTTAACAGGGGGCGGCTACACCTTC; v_call: TRBV30; j_call: TRBJ1-2; clone_size: NA; d_call: TRBD1
cdr3_aa: CASRQTRQGGSGYTF; cdr3_nt: TGTGCCAGCAGGCAAACTAGACAGGGTGGGAGCGGCTACACCTTC; v_call: TRBV9; j_call: TRBJ1-2; clone_size: NA; d_call: TRBD1
cdr3_aa: CASSLAGTGDYGYTF; cdr3_nt: TGTGCCAGCAGCTTGGCCGGGACAGGGGATTATGGCTACACCTTC; v_call: TRBV5-4; j_call: TRBJ1-2; clone_size: NA; d_call: TRBD1
cdr3_aa: CASSPRTSFGGELFF; cdr3_nt: TGTGCCAGCAGCCCCCGGACTAGCTTTGGCGGGGAGCTGTTTTTT; v_call: TRBV7-2; j_call: TRBJ2-2; clone_size: NA; d_call: TRBD2
cdr3_aa: CASSLQHDSNQPQHF; cdr3_nt: TGTGCCAGCAGCTTACAACATGATAGCAATCAGCCCCAGCATTTT; v_call: TRBV7-2; j_call: TRBJ1-5; clone_size: NA; d_call: NA
cdr3_aa: CASSSAEGNTEAFF; cdr3_nt: TGTGCCAGCAGCTCGGCAGAGGGGAACACTGAAGCTTTCTTT; v_call: TRBV6-2/TRBV6-3; j_call: TRBJ1-1; clone_size: NA; d_call: NA
cdr3_aa: CASSLIIGGGGETQYF; cdr3_nt: TGTGCCAGCAGCTTAATAATTGGCGGAGGTGGTGAGACCCAGTACTTC; v_call: TRBV7-2; j_call: TRBJ2-5; clone_size: NA; d_call: NA
cdr3_aa: CATSRVPVSEGNTEAFF; cdr3_nt: TGTGCCACCAGCAGGGTTCCCGTTTCAGAGGGTAACACTGAAGCTTTCTTT; v_call: TRBV15; j_call: TRBJ1-1; clone_size: NA; d_call: NA
cdr3_aa: CASSDGAGEDTQYF; cdr3_nt: TGTGCCAGCAGTGATGGAGCGGGAGAAGATACGCAGTATTTT; v_call: TRBV2; j_call: TRBJ2-3; clone_size: NA; d_call: TRBD2
cdr3_aa: CASSLRQHNTEAFF; cdr3_nt: TGTGCCAGCAGCTTGAGACAGCATAACACTGAAGCTTTCTTT; v_call: TRBV5-5; j_call: TRBJ1-1; clone_size: NA; d_call: NA
cdr3_aa: CASSSTQENEKLFF; cdr3_nt: TGCGCCAGCAGCTCCACCCAGGAAAATGAAAAACTGTTTTTT; v_call: TRBV5-1; j_call: TRBJ1-4; clone_size: NA; d_call: NA
cdr3_aa: CASSFSYENNSPLHF; cdr3_nt: TGTGCCAGCAGCTTTTCGTATGAGAATAATTCACCCCTCCACTTT; v_call: TRBV5-4; j_call: TRBJ1-6; clone_size: NA; d_call: NA
cdr3_aa: CASSQGAQGYEKLFF; cdr3_nt: TGTGCCAGCAGCCAAGGGGCGCAGGGATATGAAAAACTGTTTTTT; v_call: TRBV28; j_call: TRBJ1-4; clone_size: NA; d_call: NA
cdr3_aa: CASSTGTSGRRDTQYF; cdr3_nt: TGTGCCAGCTCAACGGGGACTAGCGGGAGAAGGGATACGCAGTATTTT; v_call: TRBV18; j_call: TRBJ2-3; clone_size: NA; d_call: TRBD2
cdr3_aa: CASSPAGQWAYGYTF; cdr3_nt: TGTGCCAGCAGTCCTGCGGGACAGTGGGCCTATGGCTACACCTTC; v_call: TRBV28; j_call: TRBJ1-2; clone_size: NA; d_call: TRBD1
cdr3_aa: CASSVLGLAVLHEQFF; cdr3_nt: TGTGCCAGCAGCGTACTGGGACTAGCGGTCTTGCATGAGCAGTTCTTC; v_call: TRBV9; j_call: TRBJ2-1; clone_size: NA; d_call: TRBD2
cdr3_aa: CASSPLNRVQGQPQHF; cdr3_nt: TGTGCCAGTAGTCCTCTGAACAGGGTCCAAGGGCAGCCCCAGCATTTT; v_call: TRBV19; j_call: TRBJ1-5; clone_size: NA; d_call: NA
cdr3_aa: CASSPKTGSSNYGYTF; cdr3_nt: TGTGCCAGCTCACCCAAAACAGGGAGTTCTAACTATGGCTACACCTTC; v_call: TRBV18; j_call: TRBJ1-2; clone_size: NA; d_call: NA
cdr3_aa: CATSRTSRAGRAYSYNEQFF; cdr3_nt: TGTGCCACCAGCAGAACTAGCAGGGCCGGTAGAGCTTACTCCTACAATGAGCAGTTCTTC; v_call: TRBV15; j_call: TRBJ2-1; clone_size: NA; d_call: NA
cdr3_aa: CASSLRGYEQFF; cdr3_nt: TGTGCCAGCAGTCTTCGGGGATATGAGCAGTTCTTC; v_call: TRBV7-9; j_call: TRBJ2-1; clone_size: NA; d_call: NA
cdr3_aa: CASSKATTGDQPQHF; cdr3_nt: TGTGCCAGCAGCAAAGCTACGACAGGGGACCAGCCCCAGCATTTT; v_call: TRBV21-1; j_call: TRBJ1-5; clone_size: NA; d_call: NA
cdr3_aa: CASSPPMDTEQFF; cdr3_nt: TGTGCCAGCTCACCACCGATGGACACTGAGCAGTTCTTC; v_call: TRBV18; j_call: TRBJ2-1; clone_size: NA; d_call: NA
cdr3_aa: CASSPAGLAGSSTDTQYF; cdr3_nt: TGTGCCAGCTCACCGGCCGGACTAGCGGGGTCTAGCACAGATACGCAGTATTTT; v_call: TRBV18; j_call: TRBJ2-3; clone_size: NA; d_call: TRBD2
cdr3_aa: CASSPQGGQPQHF; cdr3_nt: TGTGCCAGCAGCCCCCAGGGGGGTCAGCCCCAGCATTTT; v_call: TRBV7-3; j_call: TRBJ1-5; clone_size: NA; d_call: TRBD1
cdr3_aa: CASSITGSAGYGYTF; cdr3_nt: TGTGCCAGTAGTATAACGGGGAGCGCCGGTTATGGCTACACCTTC; v_call: TRBV19; j_call: TRBJ1-2; clone_size: NA; d_call: NA
cdr3_aa: CASSAHRELSEAFF; cdr3_nt: TGTGCCAGCAGCGCCCACCGGGAGTTGTCTGAAGCTTTCTTT; v_call: TRBV9; j_call: TRBJ1-1; clone_size: NA; d_call: NA
cdr3_aa: CASSLVRSYNEQFF; cdr3_nt: TGTGCCAGCAGTTTAGTCCGTTCCTACAATGAGCAGTTCTTC; v_call: TRBV28; j_call: TRBJ2-1; clone_size: NA; d_call: NA
cdr3_aa: CASAAGDTQYF; cdr3_nt: TGCGCCAGCGCTGCGGGAGATACGCAGTATTTT; v_call: TRBV10-1; j_call: TRBJ2-3; clone_size: NA; d_call: NA
cdr3_aa: CASNGPESYNEQFF; cdr3_nt: TGTGCCAGTAATGGGCCCGAGTCCTACAATGAGCAGTTCTTC; v_call: TRBV19; j_call: TRBJ2-1; clone_size: NA; d_call: NA
cdr3_aa: CASSLELADEQFF; cdr3_nt: TGTGCCAGCAGCTTAGAGTTGGCTGATGAGCAGTTCTTC; v_call: TRBV7-2; j_call: TRBJ2-1; clone_size: NA; d_call: NA
cdr3_aa: CASSLLDRRQHF; cdr3_nt: TGTGCCAGCAGTTTACTAGACCGACGCCAGCATTTT; v_call: TRBV12-3/TRBV12-4; j_call: TRBJ1-5; clone_size: NA; d_call: NA
cdr3_aa: CASRRQGEETQYF; cdr3_nt: TGTGCCAGTAGACGACAGGGAGAAGAGACCCAGTACTTC; v_call: TRBV19; j_call: TRBJ2-5; clone_size: once; d_call: TRBD1
cdr3_aa: CASSPNTRGDSYEQYF; cdr3_nt: TGTGCCAGCAGCCCTAATACCCGGGGGGACTCCTACGAGCAGTACTTC; v_call: TRBV27; j_call: TRBJ2-7; clone_size: NA; d_call: TRBD2